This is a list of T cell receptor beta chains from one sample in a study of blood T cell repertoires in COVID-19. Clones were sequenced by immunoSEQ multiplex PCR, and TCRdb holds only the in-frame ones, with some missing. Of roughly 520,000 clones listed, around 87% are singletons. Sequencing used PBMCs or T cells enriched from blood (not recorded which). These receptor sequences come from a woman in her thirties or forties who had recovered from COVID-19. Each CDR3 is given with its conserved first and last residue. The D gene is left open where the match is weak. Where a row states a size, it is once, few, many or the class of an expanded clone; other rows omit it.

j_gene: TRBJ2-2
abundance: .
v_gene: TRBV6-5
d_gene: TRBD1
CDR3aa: CASNTGVTGELFF
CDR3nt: TGTGCCAGCAACACAGGGGTCACCGGGGAGCTGTTTTTT

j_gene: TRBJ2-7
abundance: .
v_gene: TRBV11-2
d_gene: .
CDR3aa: CASQRYGQTYEQYF
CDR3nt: TGTGCCAGCCAAAGGTATGGACAGACCTACGAGCAGTACTTC

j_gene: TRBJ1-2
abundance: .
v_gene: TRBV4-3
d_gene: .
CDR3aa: CASSQEQGNYGYTF
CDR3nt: TGCGCCAGCAGCCAAGAACAGGGAAACTATGGCTACACCTTC

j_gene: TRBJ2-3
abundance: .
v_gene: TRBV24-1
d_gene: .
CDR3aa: CATSDFGGPTQYF
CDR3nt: TGTGCCACCAGTGATTTTGGCGGGCCCACGCAGTATTTT

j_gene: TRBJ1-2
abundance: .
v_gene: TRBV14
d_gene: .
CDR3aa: CASSRAGKNGYTF
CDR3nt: TGTGCCAGCAGCCGGGCAGGGAAGAATGGCTACACCTTC

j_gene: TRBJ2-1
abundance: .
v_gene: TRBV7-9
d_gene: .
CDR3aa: CASSRPSDPYNEQFF
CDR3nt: TGTGCCAGCAGCCGCCCTAGCGACCCCTACAATGAGCAGTTCTTC

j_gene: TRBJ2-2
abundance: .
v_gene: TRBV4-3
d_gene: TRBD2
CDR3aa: CASSQGYLAGNTGELFF
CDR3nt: TGCGCCAGCAGCCAAGGGTACCTAGCGGGGAACACCGGGGAGCTGTTTTTT

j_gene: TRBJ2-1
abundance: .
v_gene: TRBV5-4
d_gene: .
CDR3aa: CASSLRGSSYNEQFF
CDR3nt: TGTGCCAGCAGCCTTAGGGGGAGCTCCTACAATGAGCAGTTCTTC

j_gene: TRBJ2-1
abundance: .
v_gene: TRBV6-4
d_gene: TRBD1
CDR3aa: CASSPLTGGENEQFF
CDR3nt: TGTGCCAGCAGTCCATTAACAGGGGGCGAAAATGAGCAGTTCTTC

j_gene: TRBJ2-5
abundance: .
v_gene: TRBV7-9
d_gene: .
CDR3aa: CASSWSGNPKTQYF
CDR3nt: TGTGCCAGCAGCTGGTCAGGGAACCCGAAGACCCAGTACTTC

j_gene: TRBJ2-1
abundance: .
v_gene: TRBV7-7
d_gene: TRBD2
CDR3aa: CASSLLAGGSAYNEQFF
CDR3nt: TGTGCCAGCAGCTTACTAGCGGGGGGGAGTGCCTACAATGAGCAGTTCTTC

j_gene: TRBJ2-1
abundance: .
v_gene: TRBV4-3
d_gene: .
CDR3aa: CASSQTYSGYNEQFF
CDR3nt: TGCGCCAGCAGCCAAACCTATAGCGGTTACAATGAGCAGTTCTTC

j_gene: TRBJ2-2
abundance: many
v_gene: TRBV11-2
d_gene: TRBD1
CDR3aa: CASSLTGKNTGELFF
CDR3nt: TGTGCCAGCAGCTTGACAGGGAAGAACACCGGGGAGCTGTTTTTT

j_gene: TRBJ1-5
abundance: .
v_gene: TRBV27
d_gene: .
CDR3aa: CASSIRGQPQHF
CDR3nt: TGTGCCAGCAGTATCAGGGGTCAGCCCCAGCATTTT

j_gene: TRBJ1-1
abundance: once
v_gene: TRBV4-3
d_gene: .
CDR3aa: CASSQGLANTEAFF
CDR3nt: TGCGCCAGCAGCCAAGGACTCGCGAACACTGAAGCTTTCTTT

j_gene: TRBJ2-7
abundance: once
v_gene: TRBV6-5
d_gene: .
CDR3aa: CASSLRGNPLGEQYF
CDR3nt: TGTGCCAGCAGTTTAAGAGGGAACCCTTTAGGCGAGCAGTACTTC

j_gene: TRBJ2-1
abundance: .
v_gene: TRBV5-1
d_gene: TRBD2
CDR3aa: CASSWASGGSYNEQFF
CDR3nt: TGCGCCAGCAGCTGGGCTAGCGGAGGCTCCTACAATGAGCAGTTCTTC

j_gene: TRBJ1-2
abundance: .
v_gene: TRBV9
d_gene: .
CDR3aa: CASTSSTASYGYTF
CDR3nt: TGTGCCAGCACTAGCTCCACAGCATCCTATGGCTACACCTTC

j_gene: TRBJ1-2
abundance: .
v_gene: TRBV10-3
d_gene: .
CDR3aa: CAISDSNYGYTF
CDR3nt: TGTGCCATCAGTGACAGTAACTATGGCTACACCTTC

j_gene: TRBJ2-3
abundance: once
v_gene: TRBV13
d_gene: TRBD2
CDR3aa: CASSPPSSGSDTQYF
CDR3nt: TGTGCCAGCAGCCCCCCTTCTAGCGGGTCAGATACGCAGTATTTT

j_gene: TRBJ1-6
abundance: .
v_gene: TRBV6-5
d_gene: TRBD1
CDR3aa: CASSYLGQGNSPLHF
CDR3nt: TGTGCCAGCAGTTACCTAGGACAGGGTAATTCACCCCTCCACTTT

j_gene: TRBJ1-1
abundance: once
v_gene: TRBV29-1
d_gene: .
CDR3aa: CSAVVNTEAFF
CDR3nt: TGCAGCGCGGTAGTAAACACTGAAGCTTTCTTT

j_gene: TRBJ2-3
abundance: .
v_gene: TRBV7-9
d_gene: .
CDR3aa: CASSLIRGTDTQYF
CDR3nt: TGTGCCAGCAGCTTAATACGGGGCACAGATACGCAGTATTTT

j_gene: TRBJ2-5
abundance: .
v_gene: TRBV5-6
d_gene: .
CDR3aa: CASSGLRQRIQETQYF
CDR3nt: TGTGCCAGCAGCGGGCTGCGACAGAGGATACAAGAGACCCAGTACTTC

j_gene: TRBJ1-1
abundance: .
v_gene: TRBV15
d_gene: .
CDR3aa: CATSQAQGNTEAFF
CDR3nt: TGTGCCACCAGCCAGGCCCAGGGGAACACTGAAGCTTTCTTT

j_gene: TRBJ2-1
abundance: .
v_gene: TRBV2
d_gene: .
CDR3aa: CASGTGGYNEQFF
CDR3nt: TGTGCCAGTGGGACTGGCGGTTACAATGAGCAGTTCTTC

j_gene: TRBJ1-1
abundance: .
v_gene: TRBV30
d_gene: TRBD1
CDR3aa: CAWTLRGRGLGMNTEAFF
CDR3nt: TGTGCCTGGACTCTTAGGGGCAGGGGGCTAGGAATGAACACTGAAGCTTTCTTT

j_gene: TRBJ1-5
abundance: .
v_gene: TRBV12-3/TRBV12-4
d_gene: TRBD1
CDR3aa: CASRTGDGQPQHF
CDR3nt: TGTGCCAGCAGGACAGGGGACGGACAGCCCCAGCATTTT

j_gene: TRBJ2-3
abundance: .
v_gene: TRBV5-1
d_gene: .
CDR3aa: CASSLSGQGGSDTQYF
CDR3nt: TGCGCCAGCAGCCTATCCGGACAGGGAGGGTCAGATACGCAGTATTTT

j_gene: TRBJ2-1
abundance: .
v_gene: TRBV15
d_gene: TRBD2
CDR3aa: CATRPQREYNEQFF
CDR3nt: TGTGCCACCAGACCTCAGCGGGAGTACAATGAGCAGTTCTTC

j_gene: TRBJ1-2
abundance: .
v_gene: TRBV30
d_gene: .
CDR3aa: CAWAPGGYGYTF
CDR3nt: TGTGCCTGGGCTCCGGGGGGGTATGGCTACACCTTC

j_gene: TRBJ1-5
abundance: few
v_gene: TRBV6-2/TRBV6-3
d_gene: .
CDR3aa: CASSYYRVQPQHF
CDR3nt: TGTGCCAGCAGTTACTACAGGGTTCAGCCCCAGCATTTT

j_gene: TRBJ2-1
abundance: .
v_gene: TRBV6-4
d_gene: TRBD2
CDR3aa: CASRDILAGEFSEQFF
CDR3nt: TGTGCCAGCAGGGATATACTAGCGGGAGAATTCAGTGAGCAGTTCTTC

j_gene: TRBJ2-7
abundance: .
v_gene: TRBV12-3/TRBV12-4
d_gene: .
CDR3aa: CASSLDTAYEQYF
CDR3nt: TGTGCCAGCAGCCTTGACACCGCCTACGAGCAGTACTTC

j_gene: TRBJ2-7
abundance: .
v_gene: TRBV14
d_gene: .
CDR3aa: CASSHEIPRGRPYEQYF
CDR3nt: TGTGCCAGCAGCCACGAAATACCCAGGGGGAGGCCCTACGAGCAGTACTTC

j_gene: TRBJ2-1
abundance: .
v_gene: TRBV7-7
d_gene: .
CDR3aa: CASSLREVGQGNNEQFF
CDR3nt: TGTGCTAGCAGCTTAAGGGAAGTGGGGCAGGGGAACAATGAGCAGTTCTTC

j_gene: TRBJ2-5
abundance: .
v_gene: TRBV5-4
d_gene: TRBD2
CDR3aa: CASSPKREGPVETQYF
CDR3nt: TGTGCCAGCAGCCCTAAGCGGGAGGGCCCGGTGGAGACCCAGTACTTC

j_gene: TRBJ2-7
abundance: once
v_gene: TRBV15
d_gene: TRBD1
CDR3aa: CATSTHRGPGEQYF
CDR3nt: TGTGCCACCAGCACCCACAGGGGCCCCGGGGAGCAGTACTTC

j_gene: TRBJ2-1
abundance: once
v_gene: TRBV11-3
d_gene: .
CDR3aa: CASSLSFGVHEQFF
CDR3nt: TGTGCCAGCAGCTTGAGTTTCGGGGTCCATGAGCAGTTCTTC

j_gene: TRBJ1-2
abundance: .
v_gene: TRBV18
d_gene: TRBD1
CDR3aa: CASSPRTGIYGYTF
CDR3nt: TGTGCCAGCTCACCTCGGACAGGGATCTATGGCTACACCTTC

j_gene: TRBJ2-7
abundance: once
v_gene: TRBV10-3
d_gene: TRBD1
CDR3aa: CAISFRDRAISYEQYF
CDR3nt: TGTGCCATCAGTTTCCGGGACAGGGCTATTTCCTACGAGCAGTACTTC

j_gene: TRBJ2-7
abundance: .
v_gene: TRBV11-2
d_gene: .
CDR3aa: CASSRDDSSYEQYF
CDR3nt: TGTGCCAGCAGCAGAGACGACAGTTCCTACGAGCAGTACTTC

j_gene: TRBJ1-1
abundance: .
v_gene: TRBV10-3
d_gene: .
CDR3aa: CAISYHRDTEAFF
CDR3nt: TGTGCCATCTCCTACCACAGGGACACTGAAGCTTTCTTT

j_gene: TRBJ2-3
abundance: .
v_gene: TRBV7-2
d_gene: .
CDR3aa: CASSFWGRRDGTDTQYF
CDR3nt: TGTGCCAGCAGCTTCTGGGGTCGGCGGGACGGGACAGATACGCAGTATTTT

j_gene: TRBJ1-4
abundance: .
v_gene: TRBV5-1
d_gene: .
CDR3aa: CASSLTGKYEKLFF
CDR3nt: TGCGCCAGCAGCTTAACAGGGAAGTACGAAAAACTGTTTTTT

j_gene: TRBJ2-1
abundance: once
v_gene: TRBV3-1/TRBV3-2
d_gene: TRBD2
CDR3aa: CASSLAIRLAGANEQFF
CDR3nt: TGTGCCAGCAGCCTAGCTATTCGACTAGCGGGAGCCAATGAGCAGTTCTTC

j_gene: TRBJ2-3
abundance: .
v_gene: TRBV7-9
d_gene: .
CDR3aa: CASSLTDTQYF
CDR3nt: TGTGCCAGCAGCCTCACAGATACGCAGTATTTT

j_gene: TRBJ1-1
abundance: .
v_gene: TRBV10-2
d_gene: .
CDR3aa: CASRPPSVTKDTEAFF
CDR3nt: TGCGCCAGCAGGCCCCCAAGTGTGACTAAGGACACTGAAGCTTTCTTT

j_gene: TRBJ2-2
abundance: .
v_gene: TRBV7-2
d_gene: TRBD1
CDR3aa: CASSLTGQGFESGELFF
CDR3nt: TGTGCCAGCAGCTTAACGGGACAGGGGTTCGAGAGCGGGGAGCTGTTTTTT

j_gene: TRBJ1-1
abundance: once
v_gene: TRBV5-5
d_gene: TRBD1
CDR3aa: CASSLLQGVAFF
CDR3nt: TGTGCCAGCAGCTTACTACAGGGGGTAGCTTTCTTT

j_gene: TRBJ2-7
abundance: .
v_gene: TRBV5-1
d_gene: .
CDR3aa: CASSPGSSYEQYF
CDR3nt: TGCGCCAGCAGCCCCGGGAGCTCCTACGAGCAGTACTTC

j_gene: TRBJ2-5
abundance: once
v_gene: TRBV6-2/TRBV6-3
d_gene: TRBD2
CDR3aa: CASSPNSGRAVETQYF
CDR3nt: TGTGCCAGCAGCCCCAATAGCGGGAGGGCCGTTGAGACCCAGTACTTC

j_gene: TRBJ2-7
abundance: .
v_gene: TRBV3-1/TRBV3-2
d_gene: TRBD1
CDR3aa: CASSPGTGVPYEQYF
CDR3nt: TGTGCCAGCAGCCCTGGGACAGGGGTACCCTACGAGCAGTACTTC

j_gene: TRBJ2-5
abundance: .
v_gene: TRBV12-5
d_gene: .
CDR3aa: CASLTPYQETQYF
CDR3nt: TGTGCTAGTCTCACTCCGTACCAAGAGACCCAGTACTTC

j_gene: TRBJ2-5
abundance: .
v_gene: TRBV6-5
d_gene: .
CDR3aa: CASSSRAIQETQYF
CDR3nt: TGTGCCAGCAGTTCGAGGGCAATTCAAGAGACCCAGTACTTC

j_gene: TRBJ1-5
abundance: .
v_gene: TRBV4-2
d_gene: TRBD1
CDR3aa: CASSLGIGGQPQHF
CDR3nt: TGTGCCAGCAGCCTGGGGATAGGGGGCCAGCCCCAGCATTTT

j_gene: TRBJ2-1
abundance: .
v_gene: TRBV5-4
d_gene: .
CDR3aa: CASTSLTGEQFF
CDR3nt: TGTGCCAGCACCTCCCTTACGGGTGAGCAGTTCTTC